The clone carrying this T cell receptor beta chain was seen a handful of times. The data were obtained in a study of identical twins. CDR3 size: 15 residues. V lost 0 bases and J lost 6, with 14 bases in between. CDR1 KGHSH and CDR2 LQKENI come from the germline V gene. MiXCR, applied by TCRdb to the 5' RACE reads, yields one record per CDR3 protein. The sample has approximately 700,000 distinct CDR3 sequences; roughly 18% are singletons. These data were also filed under a second study, of T cells expressing NK-cell markers. As reported in that work: Within several experiments, an anti-gamma-delta TCR antibody kept the sorting limited to alpha-beta TCR T cells.

The J gene is TRBJ1-1, the V gene TRBV18; D unclear. The receptor was derived from a woman under 30 in good health. What was sequenced was PBMCs. The CDR3 reads CASSPPGTPEAEAFF. CDR3 DNA sequence: TGTGCCAGCTCACCACCGGGAACCCCCGAAGCTGAAGCTTTCTTT.